Below are 10 T cell receptor beta chains sequenced from a single sample in a study of blood T cell repertoires in COVID-19. Generated by immunoSEQ multiplex PCR, the TCRdb table keeps only in-frame clones and is missing some. The sample includes over 110,000 clones, about 91% of them seen just once. Sequences were obtained from peripheral blood. All receptors derive from a human donor in a cohort sampled during active COVID-19.

The gene calls are TRBV2 and TRBJ1-1, with D maybe TRBD1 (5 bases). V was pared by 8 bases and J by 11 bases, with 24 bases between. The germline gives CDR1 SNHLY, CDR2 FYNNEI. The CDR3 totals 14 residues. CDR3 residues: CASPRQSGPASAFF. The CDR3 coding sequence is TGTGCCAGCCCTCGACAGTCCGGCCCAGCTTCGGCTTTCTTT.

The V gene is TRBV19, the J gene TRBJ2-7, with TRBD2 matching 10 bases. Trimming cost V 3 bases and J 5 bases; bases outside gene matches: 7. The CDR3 spans 15 residues. Per the germline V gene, CDR1 is LNHDA and CDR2 is SQIVND (reference sequence). CDR3 residues: CASSIAGGTSDEQYF. DNA for the CDR3: TGTGCCAGTAGTATCGCGGGGGGGACTAGCGACGAGCAGTACTTC.

The rearrangement links TRBV20-1 to TRBJ2-1; TRBD1 is a possible D gene (6 bases). Trimming pared 5 bases from V and 7 bases from J, leaving 9 bases between. The germline gives CDR1 DFQATT, CDR2 SNEGSKA (reference sequence). This CDR3 spans 11 amino acids. The CDR3: CSAEQGNEQFF. The CDR3 DNA is TGCAGTGCTGAACAGGGAAATGAGCAGTTCTTC.

The V gene is TRBV9, the J gene TRBJ2-5, with 7 bases that match TRBD2. Unmatched junction bases numbered 6, after V lost 3 bases and J lost 1 base. Germline V gene lookup returns CDR1 SGDLS and CDR2 YYNGEE. The CDR3 covers 15 residues. CDR3 coding DNA: TGTGCCAGCAGCGCCCGGGACTACCTCCAAGAGACCCAGTACTTC. Translated, it gives CASSARDYLQETQYF.

The chain links TRBV7-2 to TRBJ2-1; 11 positions agree with TRBD2. V lost 5 bases and J lost 2; bases outside the gene matches: 2. The V gene's germline CDR1 is SGHTA and CDR2 FQGNSA. This CDR3 is 15 amino acids long. The DNA for the CDR3 is TGTGCCAGCAGCGTGACTAGCGGGGCCTACAATGAGCAGTTCTTC. Protein sequence: CASSVTSGAYNEQFF.

The V gene is TRBV7-9, the J gene TRBJ2-3, with a tentative D call TRBD2 (5 bases). With 8 bases removed from V and 2 bases from J, the gap between germline ends came to 20 bases. The germline V gene encodes CDR1 SEHNR and CDR2 FQNEAQ (reference sequence). The CDR3 totals 16 residues. The CDR3 region has the DNA TGTGCCAGCCCACGTGTGGCGGGCGAATTCACAGATACGCAGTATTTT. Translating gives CASPRVAGEFTDTQYF.

V is TRBV7-2 and J is TRBJ1-4; D gene ambiguous. The CDR3 has 12 amino acids. V dropped 0 bases and J dropped 12 bases, with 8 bases sitting between them. Germline CDR1 is SGHTA and CDR2 is FQGNSA. CDR3 amino acids: CASSLARPELFF. CDR3 nucleotide sequence: TGTGCCAGCAGCTTAGCGCGCCCTGAACTGTTTTTT.

This clone has only a few counts. CDR3 DNA: TGTGCCAGCTTTCACAGGGAAAGGAGAAACACCATATATTTT. Residues: CASFHRERRNTIYF. The chain links TRBV14 to TRBJ1-3; TRBD1 is a possible D gene (6 bases). Deletions cut 8 bases from V and 5 bases from J, with 16 bases between. The CDR3 length is 14 residues. Germline V gene sequence: CDR1 SGHDN, CDR2 FVKESK.

V is TRBV25-1 and J is TRBJ1-4, with D perhaps matching TRBD1 (6 bases). CDR1 is MGHDK, CDR2 SYGVNS, per germline. The ends were cut back, 3 bases at V and 4 bases at J, with 18 bases in the middle. There are 17 residues in the CDR3. CDR3 region: CASSDQNRAVGNEKLFF. The CDR3 region has the DNA TGTGCCAGCAGTGACCAAAACAGGGCCGTTGGTAATGAAAAACTGTTTTTT.

This chain connects TRBV11-2 to TRBJ2-3; the D gene is possibly TRBD1 (8 bases). This CDR3 spans 17 amino acids. V was pared by 5 bases and J by 3 bases, with 21 bases between. The germline V gene has CDR1 SGHAT and CDR2 FQNNGV. CDR3 sequence: CASSTQGAGVITDTQYF. The CDR3 nucleotides are TGTGCCAGCAGCACTCAGGGGGCGGGGGTGATAACAGATACGCAGTATTTT.